Listed below are T cell receptor beta chains from one sample, sequenced in a study of T-cell reconstitution after alpha-beta-depleted transplantation in children. One entry per CDR3 protein results from TCRdb running MiXCR on the PCR reads. The profile covers about 980,000 distinct CDR3 sequences, with about 26% appearing a single time and roughly 30% taken by the ten largest. The input for sequencing was PBMCs, mostly from graft donor cells, taken 360 days after TCRalphabeta/CD19-depleted stem cell transplant. All receptors come from a boy younger than two who had a stem cell transplant for SCID, so the T cells may come from the graft donor. Each CDR3 is given with its conserved first and last residue. D genes are given only for firm matches. Clone size is stated in some rows and not others, as once, few, many or a class when expanded.

j_gene	v_gene	abundance	d_gene	CDR3nt	CDR3aa
TRBJ1-1	TRBV5-1	many	TRBD1	TGCGCCAGCAGCCCACCCGGACAGGGGGGACGGGTTGAAGCTTTCTTT	CASSPPGQGGRVEAFF
TRBJ1-1	TRBV4-2	NA	NA	TGTGCCAGCAGCCCCGGCCAAACTGAAGCTTTCTTT	CASSPGQTEAFF
TRBJ1-1	TRBV2	NA	NA	TGTGCCAGCAGCACAGGTGGAGGAACTGAAGCTTTCTTT	CASSTGGGTEAFF
TRBJ2-1	TRBV11-1	NA	NA	TGTGCCAGCAGCTGTACGGAACTGCAGGACAGAGGGCTCGATGAGCAGTTCTTC	CASSCTELQDRGLDEQFF
TRBJ2-7	TRBV10-3	NA	NA	TGTGCCATCACCCGGGCAGACACGACCTACGAGCAGTACTTC	CAITRADTTYEQYF
TRBJ1-6	TRBV4-3	NA	TRBD1	TGCGCCAGCAGCCAAGAATCGGGACAGGGATCACCCCTCCACTTT	CASSQESGQGSPLHF
TRBJ2-1	TRBV12-3/TRBV12-4	NA	TRBD1	TGTGCCAGCAGACCATCCAGGACAGGGCCTCCTAATGAGCAGTTCTTC	CASRPSRTGPPNEQFF
TRBJ2-7	TRBV12-3/TRBV12-4	NA	TRBD1	TGTGCCAGCAGTTTCTGGGACAGGGAAGGCGAGCAGTACTTC	CASSFWDREGEQYF
TRBJ2-2	TRBV11-2	few	NA	TGTGCCAGCAGCTTAAGGGGGGGACACGAAAGTCTCTACACCGGGGAGCTGTTTTTT	CASSLRGGHESLYTGELFF
TRBJ2-1	TRBV18	NA	NA	TGTGCCAGCTCACTTGACACGGTCTACAATGAGCAGTTCTTC	CASSLDTVYNEQFF
TRBJ1-3	TRBV9	few	NA	TGTGCCAGCAGCGTTTACAGGGCCGCCGGCTCTGGAAACACCATATATTTT	CASSVYRAAGSGNTIYF
TRBJ1-3	TRBV2	NA	NA	TGTGCCAGCAGACGGGACCAAGTAAACACCATATATTTT	CASRRDQVNTIYF
TRBJ1-5	TRBV28	few	NA	TGTGCCAGCAGTTTATGGGGGGCCGGGAGCAATCAGCCCCAGCATTTT	CASSLWGAGSNQPQHF
TRBJ2-4	TRBV9	NA	NA	TGTGCCAGCAGCCCACGGATGAAAGCCAAAAACATTCAGTACTTC	CASSPRMKAKNIQYF
TRBJ2-3	TRBV6-6	NA	NA	TGTGCCAGCAGTTGGGATGAGGATACGCAGTATTTT	CASSWDEDTQYF
TRBJ2-3	TRBV6-1	NA	NA	TGTGCCAGCAGTGACCTCCAGCGGGATACGCAGTATTTT	CASSDLQRDTQYF
TRBJ2-2	TRBV5-1	NA	NA	TGCGCCAGCAGCTTGGAGCCAGGGGCCGCCACCGGGGAGCTGTTTTTT	CASSLEPGAATGELFF
TRBJ2-3	TRBV18	NA	NA	TGTGCCAGCTCACCACCAGCCAGGGGAAGCACAGATACGCAGTATTTT	CASSPPARGSTDTQYF
TRBJ2-3	TRBV20-1	few	NA	TGCAGTGCTAGATTAGCGGCCCCTAGCACAGATACGCAGTATTTT	CSARLAAPSTDTQYF
TRBJ2-7	TRBV2	NA	TRBD1	TGTGCCAACCGACCGGACAGGGAAATTTACGACGAGCAGTACTTC	CANRPDREIYDEQYF
TRBJ2-3	TRBV12-3/TRBV12-4	many	NA	TGTGCCAGCAGTTTTTTTCGGAGGGGCTCCGCAGATACGCAGTATTTT	CASSFFRRGSADTQYF
TRBJ2-7	TRBV9	NA	NA	TGTGCCAGCAGCGTAGGTGGGGAGGTCTCCTACGAGCAGTACTTC	CASSVGGEVSYEQYF
TRBJ2-1	TRBV5-1	few	NA	TGCGCCAGCATTCTGGTCTACAATGAGCAGTTCTTC	CASILVYNEQFF
TRBJ2-7	TRBV2	NA	NA	TGTGCCAGCAGGAATAGGGGCCCCGCGGGCCACGAGCAGTACTTC	CASRNRGPAGHEQYF
TRBJ2-1	TRBV18	few	NA	TGTGCCAGCTCACCACCGTACGAGAGGAATGAGCAGTTCTTC	CASSPPYERNEQFF